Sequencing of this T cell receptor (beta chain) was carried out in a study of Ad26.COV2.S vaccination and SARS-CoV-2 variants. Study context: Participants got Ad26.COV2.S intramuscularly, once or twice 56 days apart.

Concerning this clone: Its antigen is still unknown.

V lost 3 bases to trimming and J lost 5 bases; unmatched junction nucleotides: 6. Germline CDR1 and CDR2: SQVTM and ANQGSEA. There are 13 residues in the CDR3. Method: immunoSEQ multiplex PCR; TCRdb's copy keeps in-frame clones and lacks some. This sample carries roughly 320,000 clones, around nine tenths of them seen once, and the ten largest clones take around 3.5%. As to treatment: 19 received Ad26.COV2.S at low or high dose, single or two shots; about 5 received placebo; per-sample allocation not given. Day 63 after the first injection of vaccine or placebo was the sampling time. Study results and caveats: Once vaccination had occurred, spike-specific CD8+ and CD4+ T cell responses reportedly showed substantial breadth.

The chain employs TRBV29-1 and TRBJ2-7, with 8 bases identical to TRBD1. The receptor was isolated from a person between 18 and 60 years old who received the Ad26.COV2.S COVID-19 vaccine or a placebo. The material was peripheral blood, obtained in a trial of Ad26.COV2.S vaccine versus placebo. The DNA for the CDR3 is TGCAGCGTTGACAGGCAGGGGGCCGACGAGCAGTACTTC. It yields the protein CSVDRQGADEQYF.